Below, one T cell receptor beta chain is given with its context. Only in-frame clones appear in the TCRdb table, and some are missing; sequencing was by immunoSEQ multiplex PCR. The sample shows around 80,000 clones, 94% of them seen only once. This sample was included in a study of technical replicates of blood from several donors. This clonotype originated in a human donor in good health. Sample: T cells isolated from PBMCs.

CDR3 residues: CASGGQGWGNQPQHF. The CDR3 nucleotides read TGTGCCAGCGGAGGACAGGGTTGGGGCAATCAGCCCCAGCATTTT. The chain joins TRBV5-8 to TRBJ1-5; 8 bases align to TRBD1. The V and J ends lost 7 bases and 2 bases, in that order; junction bases with no gene match: 8. This CDR3 region has 15 residues. Germline CDR1 is SGHTS and CDR2 is YDEGEE.